The clone carrying this T cell receptor (beta chain) showed up just a few times. Its antigen is undetermined. The germline V gene has CDR1 LNHNV and CDR2 YYDKDF (reference sequence). This CDR3 contains 17 residues. The junction had 10 bases not matched to a gene; V was cut back by 0 bases and J by 6 bases. This sample stems from a study of beta chain features in type 1 diabetes. Study-level information: Comparable age, gender and cell yields were observed in patients relative to healthy donors. The study examined about 110,000,000 sorted cells across all samples. General study results and limits: The question left open here concerned HLA type influencing TCRB rearrangement. Shorter TCRB CDR3s, moderately but significantly so, were found in Type 1 diabetes patients in all four CD4+ subsets.

The entirety of the isolated RNA underwent reverse transcription, so expressed TCRB transcripts were sequenced. Here immunoSEQ multiplex PCR was the method, and the copy in TCRdb shows in-frame clones only, minus some. The profile shows fewer than 350,000 clones, around 16% of them singletons. Material for sequencing was naive CD4+ T cells from blood. This receptor was obtained from a man younger than 35 with type 1 diabetes. The gene calls are TRBV15 and TRBJ1-5; the match to TRBD1 covers 8 bases. The CDR3 DNA reads TGTGCCACCAGCAGAGATGACCAGGGGGCGCGGACTCAGCCCCAGCATTTT. Its translation: CATSRDDQGARTQPQHF.